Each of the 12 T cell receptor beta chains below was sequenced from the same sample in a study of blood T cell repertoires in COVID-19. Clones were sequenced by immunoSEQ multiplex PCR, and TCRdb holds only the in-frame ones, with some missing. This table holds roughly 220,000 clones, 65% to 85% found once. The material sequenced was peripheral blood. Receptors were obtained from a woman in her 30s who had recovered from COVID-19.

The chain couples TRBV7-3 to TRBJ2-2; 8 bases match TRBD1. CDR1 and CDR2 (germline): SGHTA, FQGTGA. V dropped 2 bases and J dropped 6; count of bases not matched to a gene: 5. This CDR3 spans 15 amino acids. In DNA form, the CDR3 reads TGTGCCAGCAGCTTACGCCGGACAGGGCCCGGGGAGCTGTTTTTT. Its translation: CASSLRRTGPGELFF.

CDR3 region: CASSQQLGLVIYEQYF. In DNA, the CDR3 is TGTGCCAGCAGCCAGCAACTCGGACTAGTGATCTACGAGCAGTACTTC. The chain carries TRBV3-1 (or the pseudogene TRBV3-2) and TRBJ2-7; 7 nucleotides agree with TRBD2. This CDR3 has 16 residues. V was pared by 3 bases and J by 3 bases, with 11 bases of the junction left unmatched. The germline gives CDR1 LGHDT, CDR2 YNNKEL (reference sequence).

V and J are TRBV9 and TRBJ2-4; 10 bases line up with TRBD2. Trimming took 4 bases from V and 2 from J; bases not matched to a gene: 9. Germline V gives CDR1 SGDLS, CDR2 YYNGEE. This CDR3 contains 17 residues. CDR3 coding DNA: TGTGCCAGCAGCTCCTCCTGGACTAGCGGTCCCAAAAACATTCAGTACTTC. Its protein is CASSSSWTSGPKNIQYF.

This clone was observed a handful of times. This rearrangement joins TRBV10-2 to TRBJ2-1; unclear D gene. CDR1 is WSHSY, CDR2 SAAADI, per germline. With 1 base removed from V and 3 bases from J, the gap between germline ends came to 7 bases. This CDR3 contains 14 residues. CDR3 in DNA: TGCGCCAGCAGTGAGTTAGCCCTCTACAATGAGCAGTTCTTC. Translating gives CASSELALYNEQFF.

CDR3 in amino acids: CASSGPGAWEQYF. The CDR3 DNA sequence: TGCGCCAGCAGTGGGCCAGGGGCTTGGGAGCAGTACTTC. The V call is TRBV10-1, the J call TRBJ2-7; a possible D gene is TRBD1 (6 bases). CDR3 length: 13 residues. V was pared by 4 bases and J by 7 bases, with 14 bases between. Germline V gene sequence: CDR1 WNHNN, CDR2 SYGVQD (reference sequence).

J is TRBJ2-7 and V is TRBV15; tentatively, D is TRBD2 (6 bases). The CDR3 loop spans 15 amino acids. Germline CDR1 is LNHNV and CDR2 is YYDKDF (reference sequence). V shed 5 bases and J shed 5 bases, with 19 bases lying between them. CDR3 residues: CATSDSGLTTDEQYF. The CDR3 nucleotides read TGTGCCACCAGCGATTCGGGACTTACTACCGACGAGCAGTACTTC.

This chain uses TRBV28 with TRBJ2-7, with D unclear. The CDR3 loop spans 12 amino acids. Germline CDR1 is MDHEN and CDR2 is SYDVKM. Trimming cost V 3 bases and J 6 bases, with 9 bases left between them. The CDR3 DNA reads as TGTGCCAGCAGTTTGCCCCAGTTCGAGCAGTACTTC. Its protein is CASSLPQFEQYF.

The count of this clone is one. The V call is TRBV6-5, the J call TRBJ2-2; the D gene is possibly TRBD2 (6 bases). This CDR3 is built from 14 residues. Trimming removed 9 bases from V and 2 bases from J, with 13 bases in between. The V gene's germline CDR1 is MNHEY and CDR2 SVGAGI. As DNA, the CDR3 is TGTGCCAGTCTGTCGGGAGTTAACACCGGGGAGCTGTTTTTT. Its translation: CASLSGVNTGELFF.

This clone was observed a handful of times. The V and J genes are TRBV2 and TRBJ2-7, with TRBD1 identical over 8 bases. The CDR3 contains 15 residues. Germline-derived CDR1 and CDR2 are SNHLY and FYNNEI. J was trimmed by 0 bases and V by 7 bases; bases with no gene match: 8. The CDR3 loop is CASNWGQVSSYEQYF. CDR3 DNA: TGTGCCAGCAACTGGGGACAGGTTAGCTCCTACGAGCAGTACTTC.

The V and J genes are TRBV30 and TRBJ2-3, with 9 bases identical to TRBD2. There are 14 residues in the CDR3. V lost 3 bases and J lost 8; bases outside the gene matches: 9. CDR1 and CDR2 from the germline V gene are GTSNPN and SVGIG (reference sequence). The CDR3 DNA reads TGTGCCTGGAGCTTAGCGGGAGTGGGCGTTACGCAGTATTTT. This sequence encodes CAWSLAGVGVTQYF.

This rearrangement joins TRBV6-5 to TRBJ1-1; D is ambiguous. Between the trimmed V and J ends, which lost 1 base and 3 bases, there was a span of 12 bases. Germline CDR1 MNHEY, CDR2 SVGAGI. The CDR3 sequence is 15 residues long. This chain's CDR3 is CASSYFLDEDTEAFF. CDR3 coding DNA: TGTGCCAGCAGTTACTTCCTTGATGAGGACACTGAAGCTTTCTTT.

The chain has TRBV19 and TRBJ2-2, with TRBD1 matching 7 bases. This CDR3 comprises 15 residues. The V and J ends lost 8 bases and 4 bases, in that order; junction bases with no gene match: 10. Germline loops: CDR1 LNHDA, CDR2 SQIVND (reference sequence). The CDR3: CASLAGQATTGELFF. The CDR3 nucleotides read TGTGCCAGTCTAGCAGGACAGGCGACCACCGGGGAGCTGTTTTTT.